This TCR beta chain was profiled in a study of blood T cells in healthy people across ages. With a J-beta primer mix and a sample-barcoded 5' primer, a second PCR ran about 6 to 11 cycles. Via MiXCR, TCRdb re-called the 5' RACE reads, giving one row per CDR3 protein. This sample yields around 900,000 distinct CDR3 sequences, of which 29% are seen a single time; roughly 17% belongs to the top ten. The CDR3 contains 13 residues. V shed 7 bases and J shed 2 bases, with 11 bases lying between them. This clonotype was counted ten times or more. This sequence joins TRBV12-3 or TRBV12-4 and TRBJ2-5; D may be TRBD1 or TRBD2 (6 bases each). This clonotype was sampled from a woman older than 75 in good health. The sample was blood. In DNA, the CDR3 is TGTGCCAGCAATACAGGGACTCAAGAGACCCAGTACTTC. This codes for CASNTGTQETQYF.